The 15 T cell receptor beta chains reported below all come from one sample, sequenced in a study of blood T cell repertoires in COVID-19. The repertoire was sequenced with immunoSEQ multiplex PCR; TCRdb's copy has only in-frame clones and lacks some. The sample lists 35,000 to 40,000 clones, 88% seen once, with approximately 12% in the top ten. Material for sequencing was peripheral blood. All receptors come from a man aged 55 to 70 with active COVID-19.

This clone was detected a few times. CDR3 sequence: CASSFSPDTEAFF. The CDR3 DNA follows: TGTGCCAGCAGTTTCTCCCCTGACACTGAAGCTTTCTTT. The chain combines TRBV12-3 or TRBV12-4 with TRBJ1-1, with D uncertain. The V gene lost 3 bases and the J gene lost 3 bases, with 8 bases spanning the gap. The CDR3 runs 13 residues.

The chain combines TRBV3-1 (or the pseudogene TRBV3-2) with TRBJ2-3; D not certain. The V and J ends lost 0 bases and 1 base respectively, with 5 bases between them. Germline CDR1 and CDR2: LGHDT and YNNKEL (reference sequence). This CDR3 is 14 amino acids long. CDR3 sequence reads: CASSQDSGTDTQYF. The CDR3 DNA reads as TGTGCCAGCAGCCAAGACTCCGGCACAGATACGCAGTATTTT.

The chain joins TRBV27 to TRBJ2-5; weak D call: TRBD2 (5 bases). The CDR3 is 15 amino acids. CDR1 and CDR2 from the germline V gene are MNHEY and SMNVEV (reference sequence). V was shortened by 6 bases and J by 5 bases, with 19 bases between the two germline ends. The CDR3: CASSPQWVAGETQYF. CDR3 DNA sequence: TGTGCCAGCAGCCCCCAGTGGGTGGCGGGCGAGACCCAGTACTTC.

CDR3 sequence: CASSSLLAGGDNEQFF. For the CDR3, the DNA is TGTGCCAGCAGTTCACTGCTAGCGGGAGGGGACAATGAGCAGTTCTTC. The chain links TRBV27 to TRBJ2-1, with TRBD2 matching 12 bases. Germline trimming cut 4 bases from V and 5 bases from J; bases unmatched to any gene: 6. The CDR3 loop spans 16 amino acids. CDR1 and CDR2 from the germline V gene are MNHEY and SMNVEV (reference sequence).

The rearrangement links TRBV2 to TRBJ2-5, with 8 bases lining up with TRBD1. Germline CDR1 and CDR2: SNHLY and FYNNEI. The CDR3 sequence is 14 residues long. V trimming: 7 bases; J trimming: 1 base; junction bases outside the gene matches: 5. In DNA, the CDR3 is TGTGCCAGCAACCGCGACAGGGGCCAAGAGACCCAGTACTTC. This encodes CASNRDRGQETQYF.

The rearrangement uses TRBV6-5 and TRBJ2-7; TRBD2 matches at 10 bases. The germline CDR1 and CDR2 sequences are MNHEY and SVGAGI. J gave up 2 bases and V 8 bases, and 3 bases lay outside the gene matches. The CDR3 spans 13 residues. The CDR3 region is CASGAGGPYEQYF. In DNA, the CDR3 is TGTGCCAGCGGAGCGGGAGGGCCCTACGAGCAGTACTTC.

The chain employs TRBV19 and TRBJ2-2; TRBD2 agrees at 8 bases. Germline V CDR1 and CDR2: LNHDA, SQIVND (reference sequence). Germline trimming cut 7 bases from V and 4 bases from J; bases unmatched to any gene: 8. The CDR3 extends over 15 amino acids. This CDR3 reads CASITAGESTGELFF. CDR3 nucleotide sequence: TGTGCCAGTATCACAGCGGGAGAGAGCACCGGGGAGCTGTTTTTT.

This sequence joins TRBV10-3 and TRBJ1-5; tentative D call: TRBD1 (5 bases). Germline V gene sequence: CDR1 ENHRY, CDR2 SYGVKD. V was cut by 3 bases and J by 5 bases, with 14 bases left in between. The CDR3 extends over 15 amino acids. The CDR3: CAISDREGEDQPQHF. CDR3 nucleotides: TGTGCCATCAGTGACAGGGAGGGAGAAGATCAGCCCCAGCATTTT.

V is TRBV7-8 and J is TRBJ2-3; D might be TRBD2 (6 bases). Trimming stripped 2 bases from V and 0 bases from J, with 15 bases between. CDR1 and CDR2 (germline): SGHVS, FQNEAQ. The CDR3 covers 17 residues. This CDR3 is CASSLKGWGTSTDTQYF. Here the CDR3 DNA reads TGTGCCAGCAGCTTAAAGGGGTGGGGGACTAGCACAGATACGCAGTATTTT.

V is TRBV2 and J is TRBJ1-2; a possible D gene is TRBD1 (6 bases). The CDR3 contains 12 residues. Germline CDR1 SNHLY, CDR2 FYNNEI. Trimming shortened V by 6 bases and J by 8 bases, and 13 bases separated the two germline ends. Written as DNA, the CDR3 is TGTGCCAGCAGGCTGGACAGTCGGGGCTACACCTTC. It codes for CASRLDSRGYTF.

This clone was seen a handful of times. The V call is TRBV11-2, the J call TRBJ2-7; 8 bases fit TRBD1. CDR1 SGHAT and CDR2 FQNNGV come from the germline V gene. The trim removed 5 bases at V and 0 bases at J, leaving 3 bases unmatched. This CDR3 region has 14 residues. The DNA for the CDR3 is TGTGCCAGCAGCCCGGACAGGGCCTCCTACGAGCAGTACTTC. It encodes CASSPDRASYEQYF.

The gene calls are TRBV6-5 and TRBJ1-4; D may be TRBD1 (5 bases). Trimming removed 2 bases from V and 3 bases from J, with 7 bases in between. Germline V gene data show CDR1 as MNHEY and CDR2 as SVGAGI. The CDR3 loop spans 14 amino acids. The CDR3 DNA reads TGTGCCAGCAGTTACGGGGGGGCTAATGAAAAACTGTTTTTT. Amino acid sequence: CASSYGGANEKLFF.

The chain uses TRBV10-3 and TRBJ2-7, with 10 bases lining up with TRBD1. The CDR3 extends over 15 amino acids. Trimming removed 2 bases from V and 6 bases from J; junction bases left unmatched: 7. Germline CDR1 ENHRY, CDR2 SYGVKD. The DNA for the CDR3 is TGTGCCATCAGTGAGGGGGGACAGGGGTTACGCGAGCAGTACTTC. Its protein product is CAISEGGQGLREQYF.

This chain joins TRBV5-1 and TRBJ2-3; 7 bases line up with TRBD1. This CDR3 has 15 amino acids. After removal of 7 bases from V and 1 base from J, the junction contained 9 bases not matched to a gene. The germline gives CDR1 SGHRS, CDR2 YFSETQ. The CDR3 DNA is TGCGCCAGCCCCGAGGCAGGGACAGGCACAGATACGCAGTATTTT. Protein product: CASPEAGTGTDTQYF.

The J gene is TRBJ1-5, the V gene TRBV5-5, with D possibly being TRBD1 (6 bases). The CDR3 is 13 residues long. Germline V lookup: CDR1 SGHKS, CDR2 YYEKEE (reference sequence). Deletions cut 0 bases from V and 8 bases from J, with 9 bases between. The CDR3 is CASSLGPGEPQHF. The CDR3 bases are TGTGCCAGCAGCTTGGGTCCAGGGGAGCCCCAGCATTTT.